These 3 T cell receptor beta chains came from one sample sequenced in a study of blood T cell repertoires in COVID-19. Only in-frame clones appear in the TCRdb table, and some are missing; sequencing was by immunoSEQ multiplex PCR. Among some 210,000 clones listed, more than 75% were seen once. Sequencing used PBMCs or T cells enriched from blood (not recorded which). These receptors came from a man younger than 45 with acute COVID-19.

V and J are TRBV5-1 and TRBJ2-1, with D possibly TRBD1 on 6 matching bases. Germline-derived CDR1 and CDR2 are SGHRS and YFSETQ. V was clipped by 5 bases and J by 0 bases, with 12 bases between them. This CDR3 spans 15 amino acids. In nucleotides, the CDR3 is TGCGCCAGCAGAAACAGGGAGTTCTCCTACAATGAGCAGTTCTTC. Translation gives CASRNREFSYNEQFF.

V and J are TRBV3-1 (or the pseudogene TRBV3-2) and TRBJ1-2; 10 bases fit TRBD1. Germline V gives CDR1 LGHDT, CDR2 YNNKEL (reference sequence). This CDR3 has 15 residues. Germline trimming cut 1 base from V and 5 bases from J; bases unmatched to any gene: 4. CDR3 in amino acids: CASSQGQGARYGYTF. Written as DNA, the CDR3 is TGTGCCAGCAGCCAAGGACAGGGGGCACGGTATGGCTACACCTTC.

The V call is TRBV5-1, the J call TRBJ1-4, with D possibly TRBD1 on 5 matching bases. The CDR3 sequence is 14 residues long. The V end lost 3 bases, the J end lost 8 bases, and 14 bases lay between the germline ends. Germline V gene data show CDR1 as SGHRS and CDR2 as YFSETQ. The CDR3 DNA sequence: TGCGCCAGCAGCTCGGCCGGGAGGGGCGAAAAACTGTTTTTT. It is translated as CASSSAGRGEKLFF.